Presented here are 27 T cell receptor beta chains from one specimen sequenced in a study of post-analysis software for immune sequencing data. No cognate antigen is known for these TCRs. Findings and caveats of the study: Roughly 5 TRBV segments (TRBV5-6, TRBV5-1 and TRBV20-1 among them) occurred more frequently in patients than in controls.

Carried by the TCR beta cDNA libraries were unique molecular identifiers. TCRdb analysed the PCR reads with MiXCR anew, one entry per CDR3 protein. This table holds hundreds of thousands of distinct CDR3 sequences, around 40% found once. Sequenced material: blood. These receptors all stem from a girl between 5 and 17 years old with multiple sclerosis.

The CDR3 bases are TGTGCCAGCAGCTCGAAGGGCCTGGGCACCTTCTACGAGCAGTACTTC. It codes for CASSSKGLGTFYEQYF. The chain links TRBV5-5 to TRBJ2-7; D remains unclear. Germline V lookup: CDR1 SGHKS, CDR2 YYEKEE (reference sequence). The V and J ends lost 3 bases and 3 bases respectively, with 19 bases between them. This CDR3 spans 16 amino acids.

DNA of the CDR3: TGTGCCAGCAGTTACTCTTCGACAGGGAGTAACAGCGGCTACACCTTC. This gives the protein CASSYSSTGSNSGYTF. J is TRBJ1-2 and V is TRBV6-6; 7 bases fit TRBD1. The germline V gene encodes CDR1 MNHNY and CDR2 SVGAGI (reference sequence). The CDR3 is made up of 16 amino acids. V gave up 0 bases and J gave up 8 bases; unmatched junction bases: 12.

CDR3 nucleotide sequence: TGCAGTGCCACCATAGCGGGACGTGACTGGGACGAGCAGTACTTC. This translates into CSATIAGRDWDEQYF. The J gene is TRBJ2-5, the V gene TRBV20-1, with TRBD2 matching over 8 bases. TRBJ2-7 explains the end of the DNA better; the J call may be wrong. The CDR3 contains 15 residues. The germline V gene has CDR1 DFQATT and CDR2 SNEGSKA (reference sequence).

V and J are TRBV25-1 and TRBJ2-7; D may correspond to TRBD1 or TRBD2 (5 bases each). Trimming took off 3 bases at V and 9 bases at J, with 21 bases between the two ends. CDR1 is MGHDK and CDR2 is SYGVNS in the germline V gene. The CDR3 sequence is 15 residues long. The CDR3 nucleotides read TGTGCCAGCAGTGATTTCTCCGCAGGGAATCGGGGGCAGTACTTC. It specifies CASSDFSAGNRGQYF.

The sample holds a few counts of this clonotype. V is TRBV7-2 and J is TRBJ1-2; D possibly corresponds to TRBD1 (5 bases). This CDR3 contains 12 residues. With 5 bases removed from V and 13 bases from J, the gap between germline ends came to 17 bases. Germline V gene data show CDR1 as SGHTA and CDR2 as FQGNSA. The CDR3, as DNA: TGTGCCAGCAGCCCCGGGACCCGTATGATCACCTTC. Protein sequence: CASSPGTRMITF.

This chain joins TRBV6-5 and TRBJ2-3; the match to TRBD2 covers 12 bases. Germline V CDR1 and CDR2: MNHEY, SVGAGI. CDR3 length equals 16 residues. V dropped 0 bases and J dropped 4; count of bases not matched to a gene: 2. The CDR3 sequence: CASSYSGLAGPDTQYF. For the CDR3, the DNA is TGTGCCAGCAGTTACTCGGGACTAGCGGGCCCAGATACGCAGTATTTT.

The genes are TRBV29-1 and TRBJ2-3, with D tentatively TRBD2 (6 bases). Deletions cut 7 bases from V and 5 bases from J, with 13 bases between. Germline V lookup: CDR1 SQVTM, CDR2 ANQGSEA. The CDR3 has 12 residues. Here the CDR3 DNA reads TGCAGCGCCTCCAACGGGGGAGATACGCAGTATTTT. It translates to CSASNGGDTQYF.

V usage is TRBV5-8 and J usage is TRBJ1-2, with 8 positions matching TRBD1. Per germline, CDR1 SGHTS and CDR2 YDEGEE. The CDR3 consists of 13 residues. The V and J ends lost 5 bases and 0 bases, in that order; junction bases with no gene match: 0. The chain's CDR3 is CASRTGANYGYTF. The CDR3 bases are TGTGCCAGCAGGACAGGGGCTAACTATGGCTACACCTTC.

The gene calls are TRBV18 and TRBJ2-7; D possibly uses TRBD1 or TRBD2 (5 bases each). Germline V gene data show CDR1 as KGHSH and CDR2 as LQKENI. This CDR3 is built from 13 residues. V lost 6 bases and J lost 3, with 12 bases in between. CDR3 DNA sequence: TGTGCCAGCTCGGCCGGGGACGTCTACGAGCAGTACTTC. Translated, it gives CASSAGDVYEQYF.

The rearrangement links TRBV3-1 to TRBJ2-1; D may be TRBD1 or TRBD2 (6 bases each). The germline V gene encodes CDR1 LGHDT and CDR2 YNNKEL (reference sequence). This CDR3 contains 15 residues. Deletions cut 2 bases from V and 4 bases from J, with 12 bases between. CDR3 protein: CASSQWGRDYNEQFF. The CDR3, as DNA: TGTGCCAGCAGCCAATGGGGGCGGGATTACAATGAGCAGTTCTTC.

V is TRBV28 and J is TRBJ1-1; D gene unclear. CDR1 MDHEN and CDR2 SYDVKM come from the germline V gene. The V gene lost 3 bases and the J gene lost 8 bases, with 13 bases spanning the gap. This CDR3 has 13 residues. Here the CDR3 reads CASSLSVPEEAFF. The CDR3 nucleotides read TGTGCCAGCAGTTTGAGTGTTCCCGAGGAAGCTTTCTTT.

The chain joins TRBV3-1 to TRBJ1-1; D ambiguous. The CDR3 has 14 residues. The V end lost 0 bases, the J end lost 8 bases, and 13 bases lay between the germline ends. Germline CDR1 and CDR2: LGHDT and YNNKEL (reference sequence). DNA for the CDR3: TGTGCCAGCAGCCAAGAACCCCAGTCACGGGAAGCTTTCTTT. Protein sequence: CASSQEPQSREAFF. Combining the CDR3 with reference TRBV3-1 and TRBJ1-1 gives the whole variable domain DTAVSQTPKYLVTQMGNDKSIKCEQNLGHDTMYWYKQDSKKFLKIMFSYNNKELIINETVPNRFSPKSPDKAHLNLHINSLELGDSAVYFCASSQEPQSREAFFGQGTRLTVV.

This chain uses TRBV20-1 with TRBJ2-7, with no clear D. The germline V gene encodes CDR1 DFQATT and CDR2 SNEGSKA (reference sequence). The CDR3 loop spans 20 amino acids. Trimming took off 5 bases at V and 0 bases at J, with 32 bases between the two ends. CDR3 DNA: TGCAGTGCTCACTTTACCAAAACCGGTCACATGCGAGCAGACTCCTACGAGCAGTACTTC. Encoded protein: CSAHFTKTGHMRADSYEQYF.

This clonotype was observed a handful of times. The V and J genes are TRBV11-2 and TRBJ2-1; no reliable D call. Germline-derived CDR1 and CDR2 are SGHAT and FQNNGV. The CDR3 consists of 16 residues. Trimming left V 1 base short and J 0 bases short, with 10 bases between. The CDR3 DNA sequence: TGTGCCAGCAGCTTAGGGCTTCTGAGCTCCTACAATGAGCAGTTCTTC. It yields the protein CASSLGLLSSYNEQFF.

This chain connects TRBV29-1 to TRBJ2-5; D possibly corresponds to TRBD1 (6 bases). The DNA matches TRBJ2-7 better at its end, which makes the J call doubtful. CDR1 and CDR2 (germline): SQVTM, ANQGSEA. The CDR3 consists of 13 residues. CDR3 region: CSVAERGTYEQYF. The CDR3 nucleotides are TGCAGCGTTGCCGAGAGGGGGACCTACGAGCAGTACTTC.

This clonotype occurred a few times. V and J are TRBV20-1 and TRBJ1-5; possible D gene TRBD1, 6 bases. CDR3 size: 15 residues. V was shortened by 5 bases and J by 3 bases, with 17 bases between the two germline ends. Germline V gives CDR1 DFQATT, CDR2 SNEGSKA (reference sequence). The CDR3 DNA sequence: TGCAGTGCTCGGCAGATCGGACAGCACAATCAGCCCCAGCATTTT. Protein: CSARQIGQHNQPQHF.

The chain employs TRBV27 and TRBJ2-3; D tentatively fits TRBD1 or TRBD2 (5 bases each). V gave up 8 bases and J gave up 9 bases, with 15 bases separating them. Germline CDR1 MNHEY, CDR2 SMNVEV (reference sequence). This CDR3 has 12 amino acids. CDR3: CASQWQGGTQYF. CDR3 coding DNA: TGTGCCAGCCAGTGGCAGGGCGGGACGCAGTATTTT.

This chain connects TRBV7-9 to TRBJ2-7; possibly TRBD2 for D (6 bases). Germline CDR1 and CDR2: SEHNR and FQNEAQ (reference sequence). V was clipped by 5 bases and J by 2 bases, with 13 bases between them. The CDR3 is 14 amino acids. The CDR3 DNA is TGTGCCAGCAGCCCGGACGGGGGACCCTACGAGCAGTACTTC. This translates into CASSPDGGPYEQYF.

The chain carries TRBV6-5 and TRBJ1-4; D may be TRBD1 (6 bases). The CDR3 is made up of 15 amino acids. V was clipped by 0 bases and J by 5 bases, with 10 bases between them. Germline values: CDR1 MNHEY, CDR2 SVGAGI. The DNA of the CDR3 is TGTGCCAGCAGTTACTCTCGGACAGAAAATGAAAAACTGTTTTTT. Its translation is CASSYSRTENEKLFF.

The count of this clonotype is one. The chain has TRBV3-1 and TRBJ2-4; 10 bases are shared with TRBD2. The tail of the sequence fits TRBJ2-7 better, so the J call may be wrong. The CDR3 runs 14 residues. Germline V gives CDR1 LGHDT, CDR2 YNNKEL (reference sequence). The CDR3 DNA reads TGTGCCAGCAGCCAAGGACTAGCGGGCCACGAGCAGTACTTC. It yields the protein CASSQGLAGHEQYF.

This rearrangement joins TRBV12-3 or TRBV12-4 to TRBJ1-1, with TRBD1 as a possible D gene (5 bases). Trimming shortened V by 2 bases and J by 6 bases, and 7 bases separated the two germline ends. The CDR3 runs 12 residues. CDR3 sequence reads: CASSLKGPEAFF. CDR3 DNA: TGTGCCAGCAGTTTAAAGGGACCTGAAGCTTTCTTT.

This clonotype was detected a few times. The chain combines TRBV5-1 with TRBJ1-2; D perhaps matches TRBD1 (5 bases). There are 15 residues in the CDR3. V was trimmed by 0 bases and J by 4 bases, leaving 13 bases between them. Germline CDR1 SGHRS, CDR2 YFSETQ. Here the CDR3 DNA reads TGCGCCAGCAGCTTGGGGGGGTACGCGATCTATGGCTACACCTTC. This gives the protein CASSLGGYAIYGYTF.

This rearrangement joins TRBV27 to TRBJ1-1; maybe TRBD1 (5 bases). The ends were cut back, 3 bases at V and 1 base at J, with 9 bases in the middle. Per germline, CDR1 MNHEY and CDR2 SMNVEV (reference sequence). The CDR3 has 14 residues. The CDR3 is CASSFQGSNTEAFF. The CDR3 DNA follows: TGTGCCAGCAGTTTCCAGGGCTCGAACACTGAAGCTTTCTTT.

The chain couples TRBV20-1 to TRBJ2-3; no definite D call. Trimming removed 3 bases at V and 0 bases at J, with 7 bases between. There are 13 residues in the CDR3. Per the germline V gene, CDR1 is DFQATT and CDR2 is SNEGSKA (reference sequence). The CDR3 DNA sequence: TGCAGTGCTAGCTGGGCTAGCACAGATACGCAGTATTTT. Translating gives CSASWASTDTQYF.

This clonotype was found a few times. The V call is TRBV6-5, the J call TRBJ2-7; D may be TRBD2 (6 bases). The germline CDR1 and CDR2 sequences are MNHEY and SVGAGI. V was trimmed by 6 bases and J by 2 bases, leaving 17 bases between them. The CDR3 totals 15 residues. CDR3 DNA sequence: TGTGCCAGCAGCTACCAGTCGGGGGTTGCCTACGAGCAGTACTTC. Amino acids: CASSYQSGVAYEQYF.

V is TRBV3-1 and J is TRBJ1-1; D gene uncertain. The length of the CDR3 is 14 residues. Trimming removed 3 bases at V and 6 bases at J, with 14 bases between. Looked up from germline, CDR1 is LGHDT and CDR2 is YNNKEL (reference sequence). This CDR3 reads CASSQEVTRAEAFF. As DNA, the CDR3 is TGTGCCAGCAGCCAGGAGGTCACTAGGGCTGAAGCTTTCTTT.

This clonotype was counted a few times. The CDR3 bases are TGTGCCAGCAGCACGGGACAGCCGGGCGGATCCGAGCAGTACTTC. As protein: CASSTGQPGGSEQYF. The chain employs TRBV7-9 and TRBJ2-5, with 7 nucleotides matching TRBD1. The end of the DNA is better explained by TRBJ2-7, so the J call may be wrong. The CDR3 extends over 15 amino acids. Germline CDR1 reads SEHNR; CDR2 reads FQNEAQ (reference sequence).